This TCR beta chain was obtained from a study of shared clonotypes between healthy human individuals. Study-wide points: The sampled material consisted only of blood, and tissue repertoires are likely to differ. Relative to their counterparts shared across all four donors, non-shared clonotypes exhibited diminished generation probabilities.

Some clones are missing from TCRdb's copy, which holds only in-frame ones; the method was immunoSEQ multiplex PCR. The sample gives roughly 2,000,000 clones, about 95% of which show up once; 0.95% to 1.5% is in the top ten. Looked up from germline, CDR1 is SGHDN and CDR2 is FVKESK. V was trimmed by 4 bases and J by 10 bases, leaving 20 bases between them. The CDR3 runs to 14 residues. With regard to this clone: Its specificity is unknown.

Naive CD8 cells lacked CD45RO, underwent positive selection for CCR7 and left out terminally differentiated effector memory CD45RA+ cells. The chain employs TRBV14 and TRBJ2-7, with no clear D. The TCR originated in a young man in good health. Material for sequencing was naive CD8+ T cells sorted from blood. CDR3 in amino acids: CASSLLGLSTQQYF. The CDR3 DNA reads TGTGCCAGCAGCCTCCTGGGATTATCCACCCAACAGTACTTC. The full variable domain, in which reference TRBV14 and TRBJ2-7 provide the parts outside the CDR3, is EAGVTQFPSHSVIEKGQTVTLRCDPISGHDNLYWYRRVMGKEIKFLLHFVKESKQDESGMPNNRFLAERTGGTYSTLKVQPAELEDSGVYFCASSLLGLSTQQYFGPGTRLTVT.